This TCR beta chain was retrieved from a study of blood T cell repertoires in COVID-19. At the level of the study: Sources were T cells, B-cell-depleted T cells, or PBMCs; the material itself was cDNA or gDNA.

The germline V gene encodes CDR1 SGHTA and CDR2 FQGNSA. The CDR3 has 14 residues. V lost 4 bases and J 6 bases, leaving 15 bases between the germline ends. The data were produced by immunoSEQ multiplex PCR, yet TCRdb's version contains in-frame clones alone and is incomplete. Of 90,000 to 150,000 clones in the sample, 85% are singletons; the top ten hold roughly a tenth. This chain joins TRBV7-2 and TRBJ1-1; D remains ambiguous. Sequenced material: peripheral blood. This receptor was identified in a man older than 75 with acute or convalescent COVID-19. As DNA, the CDR3 is TGTGCCAGCAGCTCCAGGTGGGGAGGCGCTGAAGCTTTCTTT. Its protein is CASSSRWGGAEAFF.